This TCR beta chain was retrieved from a study of cytomegalovirus exposure and HLA in healthy donors. About this clone itself: Its target is unknown.

13 Jbeta primers and 60 Vbeta primers were used for the PCR. Assay: immunoSEQ multiplex PCR; the TCRdb copy retains only in-frame clones and omits some. The data contain about 150,000 clones, around two thirds of them seen just once; the ten biggest clones take up under 11%. J lost 0 bases, V lost 8 bases, and 3 bases had no gene match. This CDR3 contains 14 residues. Germline assignment: CDR1 SNHLY and CDR2 FYNNEI. Study-wide results and limits: Within an earlier analysis, most TCR beta V segments proved productive either about 87% or about 30% of the time. As confirmed in vitro, a few CMV-associated chains were specific for CMV antigens.

The chain combines TRBV2 with TRBJ2-1; 8 bases are a match to TRBD2. The origin of this receptor is a man aged 25 to 40 in good health and CMV-seropositive. Sequenced sample: PBMCs. DNA of the CDR3: TGTGCCAGCCGCGGGGGGAGCTCCTACAATGAGCAGTTCTTC. Encoded protein: CASRGGSSYNEQFF.